This T cell receptor (beta chain) was identified in a study of cytomegalovirus exposure and HLA in healthy donors. Study-wide results and limits: With later analysis, a missense DCLRE1C variant became linked to TCR beta V- and J-gene trimming. Cytomegalovirus association was assigned to about 150 TCR beta chains. V segments that were indistinguishable, TRBV6-2 and TRBV6-3 among them, were omitted from analysis.

Primers: 60 Vbeta forward and 13 Jbeta reverse. Profiled with immunoSEQ multiplex PCR; TCRdb holds only in-frame clones, not every one. The sample includes 100,000 to 150,000 clones, about 84% seen only once; the top ten take under 5%. Trimming removed 2 bases from V and 5 bases from J; junction bases left unmatched: 14. Germline V gene lookup returns CDR1 SGHTA and CDR2 FQGNSA. The CDR3 extends over 17 amino acids. This clone was found a few times. As yet, its antigen is unknown. Sequenced: PBMCs. The chain combines TRBV7-2 with TRBJ2-5, with 7 positions matching TRBD2. The receptor's source is a man between 18 and 35 years old in good health and CMV-seropositive. Here the CDR3 DNA reads TGTGCCAGCAGCTTAACGGGGGACTATGGGATCCGGGAGACCCAGTACTTC. This sequence encodes CASSLTGDYGIRETQYF.